The 7 T cell receptor beta chains reported below all come from one sample, sequenced in a study of blood T cells in healthy people across ages. Together with a sample-barcoded 5' primer, a J-beta primer mix was included in a second PCR lasting 7 to 11 cycles. MiXCR was run by TCRdb on the 5' RACE reads, yielding one entry per CDR3 protein. The sample lists over a million distinct CDR3 sequences, approximately 59% occurring once. Sequencing used blood. These receptors all come from a man between 18 and 35 years old in good health.

The V and J genes are TRBV4-2 and TRBJ2-7; D uncertain. Germline CDR1 and CDR2: LGHNA and YNFKEQ. The ends were cut back, 0 bases at V and 4 bases at J, with 13 bases in the middle. The CDR3 consists of 15 residues. Written as DNA, the CDR3 is TGTGCCAGCAGCCAAGATGTGACCAGTTGGTACGAGCAGTACTTC. Protein: CASSQDVTSWYEQYF.

This clonotype was detected once. The V call is TRBV12-3 or TRBV12-4, the J call TRBJ1-4, with D tentatively TRBD1 (6 bases). CDR3 length: 13 amino acids. Between the trimmed V and J ends, which lost 6 bases and 10 bases, there was a span of 15 bases. The CDR3 loop reads CASRPGTRGKLFF. The CDR3 nucleotides read TGTGCCAGCAGACCGGGGACCAGGGGAAAACTGTTTTTT.

This clonotype was seen only a few times. This chain uses TRBV14 with TRBJ1-4, with D possibly TRBD1 on 5 matching bases. Trimming shortened V by 0 bases and J by 8 bases, and 10 bases separated the two germline ends. This CDR3 has 14 amino acids. In germline, CDR1 is SGHDN, CDR2 FVKESK. CDR3 bases: TGTGCCAGCAGCCAAGAGGCTAGGGGAGAAAAACTGTTTTTT. Translated, it gives CASSQEARGEKLFF.

In this sample, this clonotype turned up a few times. The rearrangement links TRBV4-3 to TRBJ2-1, with D possibly matching TRBD2 (6 bases). V lost 0 bases to trimming and J lost 5 bases, with 17 bases between them. Germline CDR1 is LGHNA and CDR2 is YSLEER. This CDR3 is built from 17 residues. CDR3 bases: TGCGCCAGCAGCCAAGATACTGGGCGGGGTACGAACAATGAGCAGTTCTTC. This encodes CASSQDTGRGTNNEQFF.

The gene calls are TRBV20-1 and TRBJ2-7; TRBD2 aligns across 7 bases. The CDR3 is 12 residues long. Trimming took 7 bases from V and 5 from J; bases not matched to a gene: 8. CDR1 and CDR2 from the germline V gene are DFQATT and SNEGSKA (reference sequence). The DNA for the CDR3 is TGCAGTGGAACCCCGGGAGGCGACGAGCAGTACTTC. Amino acid sequence: CSGTPGGDEQYF.

This clonotype was recorded once. This sequence joins TRBV28 and TRBJ2-7; 7 bases map to TRBD1. Per germline, CDR1 MDHEN and CDR2 SYDVKM. J lost 7 bases, V lost 7 bases, and 4 bases had no gene match. The CDR3 runs to 11 residues. The CDR3 protein is CASKGGWEQYF. CDR3 coding DNA: TGTGCCAGCAAAGGGGGCTGGGAGCAGTACTTC.

Only a few counts were recorded for this clonotype. The chain is built from TRBV6-2 or TRBV6-3 and TRBJ2-1; D is uncertain. V was shortened by 0 bases and J by 7 bases, with 7 bases between the two germline ends. The germline V gene has CDR1 MNHEY and CDR2 SVGEGT. The CDR3 runs 13 residues. The CDR3 loop reads CASSYSFQNEQFF. CDR3 nucleotide sequence: TGTGCCAGCAGTTACTCGTTTCAAAATGAGCAGTTCTTC.